This T cell receptor (beta chain) was sequenced for a study of PD-1 blockade in classical Hodgkin lymphoma. Time point defined: cycle 4 day 1 (C4D1), after less than 7 weeks of nivolumab. Every one of the patients relapsed after autologous stem cell transplantation (brentuximab vedotin exposure was variable). In this sample, this clone turned up once. This CDR3 contains 15 residues. Trimming cost V 5 bases and J 3 bases; bases outside gene matches: 6. Germline V gives CDR1 SGHTA, CDR2 FQGNSA. Profiling relied on immunoSEQ multiplex PCR, and the TCRdb table lists in-frame clones only, not all of them. This table holds around 100,000 clones, about nine tenths found once.

The material was peripheral blood mononuclear cells (PBMCs), obtained before the fourth cycle of nivolumab. V gene TRBV7-2 combines with J gene TRBJ1-5; 8 positions agree with TRBD1. This sequence originates from a human donor with classical Hodgkin lymphoma. The CDR3 sequence: CASSPDRGHNQPQHF. In DNA, the CDR3 is TGTGCCAGCAGCCCCGACAGGGGCCACAATCAGCCCCAGCATTTT.